Each of the 18 T cell receptor beta chains below was sequenced from the same sample in a study of blood T cell repertoires in COVID-19 (dated by TCRdb to the early 2020s). Receptor libraries were prepared by the immunoSEQ multiplex PCR assay. TCRdb re-hosts the immuneACCESS table, in-frame sequences only. Its copies lack some clones; in the studies checked, an unresolved V gene accounts for under half of them, and the cause for the rest is not known. The sample profile shows under 200,000 clones; approximately 84% of them were found once. The biggest ten clones account for roughly 6% of the sample. Specimen: PBMCs or T cells enriched from blood (not recorded which). Receptors originate from a middle-aged woman with acute COVID-19.

The chain is built from TRBV7-3 and TRBJ2-2, with D possibly TRBD2 on 6 matching bases. The V and J ends lost 1 base and 6 bases respectively, with 18 bases between them. The CDR3 spans 17 residues. Germline CDR1 reads SGHTA; CDR2 reads FQGTGA. For the CDR3, the DNA is TGTGCCAGCAGCTTAAATCCGGGAGCTAACGGGGCCGGGGAGCTGTTTTTT. It codes for CASSLNPGANGAGELFF.

The V and J genes are TRBV9 and TRBJ2-1; 8 bases are a match to TRBD2. The germline V gene has CDR1 SGDLS and CDR2 YYNGEE. The V and J ends lost 3 bases and 2 bases, in that order; junction bases with no gene match: 7. This CDR3 spans 16 amino acids. CDR3 region: CASSGETSAAYNEQFF. The CDR3 bases are TGTGCCAGCAGCGGAGAGACTAGCGCGGCCTACAATGAGCAGTTCTTC.

The chain uses TRBV19 and TRBJ1-5; D ambiguous. Trimming took 3 bases from V and 2 from J, leaving 8 bases between them. The germline gives CDR1 LNHDA, CDR2 SQIVND (reference sequence). The CDR3 spans 14 residues. The CDR3 sequence is CASSMYPGNQPQHF. DNA of the CDR3: TGTGCCAGTAGTATGTATCCCGGCAATCAGCCCCAGCATTTT.

The gene calls are TRBV15 and TRBJ1-2; the D is unclear. In germline, CDR1 is LNHNV, CDR2 YYDKDF (reference sequence). Trimming cost V 0 bases and J 2 bases, with 7 bases left between them. The CDR3 loop spans 14 amino acids. The CDR3 here is CATSRDQKNYGYTF. The CDR3 nucleotides read TGTGCCACCAGCAGAGATCAAAAAAACTATGGCTACACCTTC.

V and J are TRBV2 and TRBJ1-6, with TRBD1 matching over 10 bases. The CDR3 runs 15 residues. Germline V gene data show CDR1 as SNHLY and CDR2 as FYNNEI. The V segment lost 6 bases and the J segment 6 bases; nucleotides outside the gene matches: 5. CDR3 nucleotides: TGTGCCAGCAGGGACCGGGACAGGGGTAATTCACCCCTCCACTTT. The encoded protein is CASRDRDRGNSPLHF.

The chain combines TRBV29-1 with TRBJ2-7; 9 nucleotides match TRBD1. J lost 4 bases, V lost 8 bases, and 9 bases had no gene match. CDR1 and CDR2 (germline): SQVTM, ANQGSEA. CDR3 length: 13 residues. The CDR3 DNA reads TGCAGCTCCACATCCGGGACAGGGTACGAGCAGTACTTC. It codes for CSSTSGTGYEQYF.

The rearrangement uses TRBV5-1 and TRBJ2-6, with unresolved D. The CDR3 sequence is 16 residues long. V was trimmed by 1 base and J by 0 bases, leaving 8 bases between them. Germline V CDR1 and CDR2: SGHRS, YFSETQ. CDR3 protein: CASSLSQSSGANVLTF. DNA of the CDR3: TGCGCCAGCAGCTTGTCACAGAGCTCTGGGGCCAACGTCCTGACTTTC.

This rearrangement joins TRBV19 to TRBJ2-5; 7 nucleotides match TRBD2. The V and J ends lost 4 bases and 7 bases, in that order; junction bases with no gene match: 12. Germline CDR1 and CDR2: LNHDA and SQIVND (reference sequence). CDR3 length: 15 amino acids. The CDR3 loop is CASSTSGEGGVTQYF. CDR3 in DNA: TGTGCCAGTAGTACTTCGGGGGAGGGTGGCGTGACCCAGTACTTC.

The J gene is TRBJ1-2, the V gene TRBV6-5; no definite D call. Trimming left V 0 bases short and J 2 bases short, with 10 bases between. Germline V gives CDR1 MNHEY, CDR2 SVGAGI. The CDR3 contains 15 residues. The CDR3 reads CASSYSAALNYGYTF. Here the CDR3 DNA reads TGTGCCAGCAGTTACTCGGCAGCGTTAAACTATGGCTACACCTTC.

The chain is built from TRBV18 and TRBJ1-1; 8 nucleotides agree with TRBD1. This CDR3 is built from 15 residues. V lost 1 base and J lost 6; bases outside the gene matches: 7. The germline gives CDR1 KGHSH, CDR2 LQKENI. The CDR3 DNA sequence: TGTGCCAGCTCACCACGGGGCACAGGGGGAGCTGAAGCTTTCTTT. Its protein is CASSPRGTGGAEAFF.

There are a few counts of this clone. This chain joins TRBV9 and TRBJ2-1; D might be TRBD2 (5 bases). The V end lost 4 bases, the J end lost 5 bases, and 22 bases lay between the germline ends. The V gene's germline CDR1 is SGDLS and CDR2 YYNGEE. The CDR3 length is 17 residues. The CDR3 nucleotides are TGTGCCAGCAGCCTTAACAAACTAGTTGGCTCAAACAATGAGCAGTTCTTC. It is translated as CASSLNKLVGSNNEQFF.

The J gene is TRBJ2-5, the V gene TRBV11-3; unclear D gene. Trimming cost V 4 bases and J 7 bases, with 4 bases left between them. CDR3 length: 10 amino acids. CDR1 and CDR2 (germline): SGHNT, YENEEA. As DNA, the CDR3 is TGTGCCAGCAGCTCCGGGACCCAGTACTTC. Translating it yields CASSSGTQYF.

This chain links TRBV5-1 with TRBJ2-2; weak D call: TRBD1 (5 bases). Germline V gene data show CDR1 as SGHRS and CDR2 as YFSETQ. Trimming took 0 bases from V and 0 from J, leaving 6 bases between them. This CDR3 has 15 residues. The CDR3, as DNA: TGCGCCAGCAGCTTGGGACAGTCGAACACCGGGGAGCTGTTTTTT. It yields the protein CASSLGQSNTGELFF.

The rearrangement links TRBV18 to TRBJ1-1, with unresolved D. Trimming stripped 3 bases from V and 4 bases from J, with 12 bases between. The CDR3 contains 14 residues. Germline assignment: CDR1 KGHSH and CDR2 LQKENI. The CDR3 loop reads CASSPSNPGTEAFF. The CDR3, as DNA: TGTGCCAGCTCACCCAGCAATCCGGGCACTGAAGCTTTCTTT.

This sequence joins TRBV7-3 and TRBJ2-1; 9 bases agree with TRBD2. Trimming removed 5 bases from V and 6 bases from J; junction bases left unmatched: 11. The CDR3 loop spans 16 amino acids. In germline, CDR1 is SGHTA, CDR2 FQGTGA. The CDR3 DNA follows: TGTGCCAGCAGCACTCGACTAGCGGCAACCCTCAATGAGCAGTTCTTC. Protein sequence: CASSTRLAATLNEQFF.

This clone was recorded a few times. The chain is built from TRBV5-1 and TRBJ2-1; 10 bases line up with TRBD2. This CDR3 spans 17 amino acids. Germline lookup yields CDR1 SGHRS and CDR2 YFSETQ. J gave up 7 bases and V 0 bases, and 10 bases lay outside the gene matches. CDR3 sequence (DNA): TGCGCCAGCAGCTTGGCCCAACTGGGACTAGCGAGGAATGAGCAGTTCTTC. Its protein is CASSLAQLGLARNEQFF.

This clone was counted a single time. The genes are TRBV6-5 and TRBJ1-1, with D unresolved. The CDR3 extends over 15 amino acids. The germline gives CDR1 MNHEY, CDR2 SVGAGI. Trimming removed 0 bases at V and 1 base at J, with 9 bases between. CDR3 nucleotide sequence: TGTGCCAGCAGTTACTCTTCTGGAGGGAACACTGAAGCTTTCTTT. It yields the protein CASSYSSGGNTEAFF.

V and J are TRBV13 and TRBJ1-1, with a weak D call TRBD1 (5 bases). V lost 2 bases and J lost 2, with 18 bases in between. This CDR3 comprises 17 residues. Germline CDR1 PRHDT, CDR2 FYEKMQ (reference sequence). DNA of the CDR3: TGTGCCAGCAGCTTACGCAGACAGACTCCCTTCAACACTGAAGCTTTCTTT. It translates to CASSLRRQTPFNTEAFF. The complete variable domain, with remaining parts taken from reference TRBV13 and TRBJ1-1, reads AAGVIQSPRHLIKEKRETATLKCYPIPRHDTVYWYQQGPGQDPQFLISFYEKMQSDKGSIPDRFSAQQFSDYHSELNMSSLELGDSALYFCASSLRRQTPFNTEAFFGQGTRLTVV.